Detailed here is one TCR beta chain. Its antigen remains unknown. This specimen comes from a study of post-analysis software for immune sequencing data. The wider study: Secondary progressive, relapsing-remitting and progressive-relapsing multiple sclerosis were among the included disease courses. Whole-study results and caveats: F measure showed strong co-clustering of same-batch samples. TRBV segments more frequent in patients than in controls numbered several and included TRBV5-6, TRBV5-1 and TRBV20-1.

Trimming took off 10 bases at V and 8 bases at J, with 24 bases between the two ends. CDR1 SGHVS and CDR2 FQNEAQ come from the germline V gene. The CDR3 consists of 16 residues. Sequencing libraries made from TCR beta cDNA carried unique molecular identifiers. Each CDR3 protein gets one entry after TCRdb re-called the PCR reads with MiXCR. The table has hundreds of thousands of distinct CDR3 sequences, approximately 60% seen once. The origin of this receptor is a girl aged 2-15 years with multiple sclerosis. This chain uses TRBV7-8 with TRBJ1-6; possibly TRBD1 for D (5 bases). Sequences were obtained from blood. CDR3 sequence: CATLTRGGLGDSPLHF. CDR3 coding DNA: TGTGCCACCCTTACGAGGGGTGGGCTGGGGGATTCACCCCTCCACTTT.